Only a few counts were recorded for the clone carrying this TCR beta chain. This sample was taken from a study of response to subunit inactivated influenza vaccine. CDR3 length: 14 amino acids. Germline V gene sequence: CDR1 MRHNA, CDR2 SNTAGT. V lost 5 bases and J lost 3, with 10 bases in between. TCRdb re-derived calls from the RT-PCR reads in MiXCR, one entry per CDR3 protein. The sample records fewer than 650,000 distinct CDR3 sequences, 10% to 15% being singletons. This TCR derives from a man between 45 and 60 years old who received an inactivated influenza vaccine. The J gene is TRBJ2-2, the V gene TRBV6-4, with D perhaps matching TRBD1 (6 bases). The sequenced sample was PBMCs from blood, obtained roughly 48 days after vaccination. The CDR3 is CASSPGTHTGELFF. CDR3 nucleotides: TGTGCCAGCAGTCCCGGGACACACACCGGGGAGCTGTTTTTT.